The clone carrying this TCR beta chain was seen only a few times. Original methodology: Amplification of reference gene primers provided the estimated nucleated cell counts. Data came from immunoSEQ multiplex PCR; TCRdb stores just in-frame clones and leaves some out. V and J calls and clone size are given by that table; D and trimming were obtained from the DNA. This table has about 300,000 clones, 70% to 90% appearing once. V shed 2 bases, J shed 6 bases, and the junction held 7 bases outside the gene matches. The germline CDR1 and CDR2 sequences are SGDLS and YYNGEE. The CDR3 spans 14 residues. This sample is part of a study of blood T cell repertoires in COVID-19. Study at large: T cells, B-cell-depleted T cells, or PBMCs supplied cDNA or gDNA.

Cohort 3 recovered donors had two negative PCRs, clearance, or symptom resolution. This sequence was found in a man aged 25-45 years who had recovered from COVID-19. The sample was PBMCs or T cells enriched from blood (not recorded which). The chain uses TRBV9 and TRBJ2-7, with 8 bases identical to TRBD2. This CDR3 is CASSVAAGVREQYF. The CDR3 coding sequence is TGTGCCAGCAGCGTGGCAGCGGGAGTCCGCGAGCAGTACTTC.